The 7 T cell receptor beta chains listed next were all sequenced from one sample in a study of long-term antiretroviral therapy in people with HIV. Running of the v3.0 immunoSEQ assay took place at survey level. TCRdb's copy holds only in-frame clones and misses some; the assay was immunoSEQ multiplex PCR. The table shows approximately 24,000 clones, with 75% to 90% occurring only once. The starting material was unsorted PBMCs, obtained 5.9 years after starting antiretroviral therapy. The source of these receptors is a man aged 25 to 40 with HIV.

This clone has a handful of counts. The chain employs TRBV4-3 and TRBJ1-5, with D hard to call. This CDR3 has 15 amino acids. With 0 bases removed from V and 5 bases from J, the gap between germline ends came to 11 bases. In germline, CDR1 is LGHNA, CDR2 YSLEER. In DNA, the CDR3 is TGCGCCAGCAGCCAAGATAAGCGGTCTTATCAGCCCCAGCATTTT. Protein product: CASSQDKRSYQPQHF.

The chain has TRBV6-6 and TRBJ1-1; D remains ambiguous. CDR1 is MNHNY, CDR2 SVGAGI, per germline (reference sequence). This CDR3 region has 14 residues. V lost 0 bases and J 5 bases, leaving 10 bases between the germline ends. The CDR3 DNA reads TGTGCCAGCAGTTACTCGAAAATTTCTACTGAAGCTTTCTTT. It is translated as CASSYSKISTEAFF.

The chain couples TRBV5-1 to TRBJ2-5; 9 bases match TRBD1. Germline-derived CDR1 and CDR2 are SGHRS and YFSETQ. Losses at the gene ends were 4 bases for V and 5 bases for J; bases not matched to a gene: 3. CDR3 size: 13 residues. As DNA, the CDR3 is TGCGCCAGCAGCCCGGGGACAGGGGAGACCCAGTACTTC. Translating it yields CASSPGTGETQYF. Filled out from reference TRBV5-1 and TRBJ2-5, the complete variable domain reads KAGVTQTPRYLIKTRGQQVTLSCSPISGHRSVSWYQQTPGQGLQFLFEYFSETQRNKGNFPGRFSGRQFSNSRSEMNVSTLELGDSALYLCASSPGTGETQYFGPGTRLLVL.

The CDR3 bases are TGTGCCTGGAGCCTAAAAGGGGGATCAGGAGGCTACACCTTC. Translation gives CAWSLKGGSGGYTF. The chain uses TRBV30 and TRBJ1-2; possible D gene TRBD1, 6 bases. The germline V gene encodes CDR1 GTSNPN and CDR2 SVGIG (reference sequence). Trimming removed 3 bases from V and 8 bases from J, with 19 bases in between. This CDR3 spans 14 amino acids.

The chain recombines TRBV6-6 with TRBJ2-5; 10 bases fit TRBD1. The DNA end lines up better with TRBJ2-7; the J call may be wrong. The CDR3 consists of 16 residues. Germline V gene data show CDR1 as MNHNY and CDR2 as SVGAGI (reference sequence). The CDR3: CASSYPRDRGLYEQYF. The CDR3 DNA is TGTGCCAGCAGTTACCCCCGGGACAGGGGCCTCTACGAGCAGTACTTC.

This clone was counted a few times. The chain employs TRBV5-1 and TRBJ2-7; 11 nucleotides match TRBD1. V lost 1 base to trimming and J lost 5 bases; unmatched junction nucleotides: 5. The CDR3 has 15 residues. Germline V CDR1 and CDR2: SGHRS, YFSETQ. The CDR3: CASSLPRTGGDEQYF. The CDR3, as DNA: TGCGCCAGCAGCTTGCCCCGGACAGGGGGCGACGAGCAGTACTTC.

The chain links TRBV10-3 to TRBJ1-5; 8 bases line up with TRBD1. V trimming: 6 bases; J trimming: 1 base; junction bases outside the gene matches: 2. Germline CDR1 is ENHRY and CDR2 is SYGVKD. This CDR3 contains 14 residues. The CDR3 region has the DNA TGTGCCATCAGGGACAGGGAGAGCAATCAGCCCCAGCATTTT. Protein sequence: CAIRDRESNQPQHF.